This entry describes one T cell receptor beta chain. Its antigen remains unidentified. There are no base qualities to consult, and no much larger clone falls within one base. This specimen comes from a study of cytomegalovirus exposure and HLA in healthy donors (dated by TCRdb to between 2016 and 2019). Background for the entire study: An earlier analysis of approximately 640 of the donors reported about 250 Gb of sequence data and 117 million unique TCR beta sequences from some 180 million T cells. About 300 gigabases of sequencing data and tens of millions of unique TCR sequences were included in an early release covering about 600 HLA-typed donors. All discovery cohort repertoires had been generated on a single sequencing platform. A later analysis re-examined previously published TCR beta repertoires from about 670 donors and added high-resolution HLA genotyping to investigate patterns of TCR occurrence. The genetic ancestry cluster associated with self-reported Caucasian donors included over 65% of the 398 genotyped donors. The number of typed donors differed by locus: about 620-640 for A, B, C, DRB1 and DQB1; 522 for DQA1; around 610 for DPA1; and around 490 for DPB1. To decide whether each TCR beta V gene segment behaved as functional or pseudogenic, an earlier analysis of 587 of the donors relied on high-throughput TCR beta sequencing. To predict cytomegalovirus infection status, the study brought together high-throughput TCR immunosequencing, statistical association of individual TCRs with disease status, and machine learning. On average, over 200,000 unique TCR beta nucleotide sequences were sequenced per donor among 398 genotyped donors of the cohort, with about 19% of those sequences being non-productive. The study aimed to test whether signatures of past pathogen exposure could be identified by cataloging public T cell receptors. In the later analysis, no new phenotypic data were used to find candidate immune exposures; instead, reliance was placed on TCR beta sequences and their occurrence across donors. Using immunosequencing, the study profiled T cell repertoires from fewer than 700 subjects and related those repertoires to cytomegalovirus serostatus. In a later genetic analysis, genome-wide SNP genotypes for about three fifths of the 666 donors were used, and that subset was treated as a discovery cohort. Along with the approximately 700-subject first cohort, a separate validation cohort of more than 90 different subjects was used. A few DR-DQ haplotypes were treated as single units for association and clustering because of strong linkage in the cohort. Alongside the repertoire data, information on donor age, sex, ethnicity and CMV serostatus was compiled. Class I and class II HLA loci were covered by the typing at four-digit resolution.

The cohort comprised some 700 healthy bone marrow donors. At the time of sampling, every cohort member was nominally healthy, though immune exposures that went unrecorded were likely present. The donor was CMV seropositive and belonged to the group of more than 250 seropositive cohort members. A peripheral blood sample was provided by each donor, and peripheral blood mononuclear cells were used for TCR beta sequencing. Genomic DNA was extracted from the blood cell samples with the Qiagen DNeasy Blood Extraction Kit. The library came from the immunoSEQ multiplex PCR assay. The multiplex PCR relied on a mix of 60 forward primers for TCR Vbeta segments and 13 reverse primers for TCR Jbeta segments. Amplification of the CDR3 region of rearranged TCR beta genes was performed with a multiplex PCR assay on genomic DNA. The Illumina HiSeq System was used to sequence the amplified TCR beta libraries as 87-base-pair reads. Under the source paper's analysis protocol: Across the 670 or so repertoires, a later analysis counted tens of millions of unique TCR beta chains, some 11 million of which were shared by at least two donors. A nearest-neighbor algorithm error-corrected the raw reads and collapsed the reads into unique sequences, merging closely related sequences to remove PCR and sequencing errors. Alignment of CDR3 sequences to IMGT reference sequences was used to assign V, D and J gene segments. For a sequence to be retained, a match of at least six nucleotides to both a V gene segment and a J gene segment was required. Rearrangements were classified as productive when the CDR3 lacked stop codons and remained in frame with V and J, and all other rearrangements were classified as non-productive. Following IMGT convention, CDR3 was defined as the stretch from the second conserved V-encoded cysteine up to the conserved J-encoded phenylalanine. The earlier analysis of a few hundred of the donors excluded sequences that lacked an unambiguous match to a single V gene segment. An earlier analysis of about 600 of the donors called V segments functional above 56.7% productive rearrangements and segregating when the between-donor standard deviation exceeded 5%. A statistical classification framework was built for diagnosing cytomegalovirus status from the catalog of TCR beta chain sequences. V and J gene assignment, in a later analysis, came from comparing TCR nucleotide sequences with IMGT/GENE-DB human TR gene sequences. A later analysis assigned CDR3 sequences and most-parsimonious VDJ recombination scenarios with the TCRdist pipeline. A later analysis defined each TCR beta chain by its CDR3 amino acid sequence plus V-gene family, and excluded reads lacking a unique V-gene family. To address suspected cross-contamination and a sequencing artifact, a later analysis removed under 600 highly shared, low-generation-probability nucleotide sequences. In a later analysis, a clonal expansion index for each public chain was calculated from normalized within-repertoire ranks of inferred template counts. Generation probabilities in a later analysis came from a VDJ recombination model fitted to out-of-frame rearrangements, and those results were checked against IGoR. In a later analysis, TCR-TCR, TCR-HLA and TCR-CMV co-occurrence was scored with hypergeometric tests, and a repertoire-size bias correction was applied to TCR pairs. False discovery rates were estimated in a later analysis by permuting HLA or CMV assignments 20 times. A later analysis grouped co-occurring TCRs with DBSCAN, adding TCRdist sequence similarity when clustering within HLA-allele-positive subsets. For co-occurrence clustering, repertoires with fewer than 30,000 or more than 120,000 public chains were excluded, along with about five repertoires with anomalous nucleotide sharing. Not all clones reach the TCRdb copy of this immuneACCESS table, which keeps in-frame sequences only. Checked studies attribute under half of the gap to unresolved V genes and leave the rest unexplained. Clone size and V and J calls were adopted from that table, with D and trimming inferred from the DNA. This sample is represented by about 160,000 clones; about two thirds of them were singletons. Jointly, the top ten make up less than 5% of the sample.

The germline V end is reduced by 1 base and the J end by 5 bases; junction bases left unmatched: 5. The CDR3 goes from the cysteine to the phenylalanine over 15 residues. Here the CDR3 DNA is all that survives: 45 bases in frame from base 1. Per the germline V gene, SGHVS is the CDR1 and FQNEAQ is the CDR2. Here is what the overall study found, with its caveats: Roughly uniform sequencing depth across donors was assumed in presence/absence analyses, although this assumption may not hold. In vitro tests confirmed that a few of the cytomegalovirus-associated TCR beta chains recognize cytomegalovirus antigens. Because counts were too low, seventeen rarely observed V segments, including chromosome 9 orphons, were excluded from the earlier analysis of around 590 of the donors. Some IMGT-functional V segments, including TRBV6-2 and TRBV6-3, could not be told apart with the 87-base-pair reads, so those segments were excluded. This cohort had only TCR beta chains sequenced, and the lack of alpha or paired-chain data limited which features could be detected. A total of around 150 TCR beta chains were listed by the study as associated with cytomegalovirus. The classifier was reported to diagnose cytomegalovirus status with high specificity and sensitivity in both the original and validation cohorts. In a later analysis, the rate of TCR association differed among HLA loci, with DRB1 alleles having the most associated TCRs and HLA-C alleles having the fewest. In a later analysis, HLA-associated TCR beta chains showed more clonal expansion and lower generation probabilities than non-associated chains that were equally common. HLA typing was unavailable for some donors at each locus, so association tests used only the typed subset. In a later analysis, some 17,000 TCR beta sequences were associated with specific HLA alleles at a false discovery rate of 0.05. According to a later analysis, parvovirus B19, influenza, CMV and Epstein-Barr virus appeared linked to several top co-occurrence clusters. The authors suggested that the approach could potentially be extended to other disease states and immunological phenotypes. A further reported finding was that TCR beta sequences accurately predicted the HLA-A and HLA-B alleles for most subjects in the first cohort. A later analysis found that most CMV-associated TCR beta chains appeared HLA-restricted, with HLA associations seemingly driven largely by CMV exposure. The only immune exposure information available for the cohort was CMV serostatus. Linkage disequilibrium might explain the correlated functional status among segregating V segments, but an unknown experimental factor could not be ruled out. Compared with the 666-donor mean, donors in an Asian-associated ancestry cluster had fewer N-insertions in productive TCRs, according to a later genetic analysis. Across donors, most TCR sequences were observed very rarely, whereas some public TCRs were present in many individuals. Broadly in line with IMGT annotations, most TCR beta V segments showed up in productive rearrangements about 90% or about 30% of the time in an earlier analysis of about 500 of the donors. Assigning TCR associations to individual alleles was difficult when HLA alleles, especially DR and DQ, strongly co-occurred. A cluster of highly shared sequence variants was judged likely to be a technical artifact of the sequencing pipeline. A later genetic analysis associated a missense DCLRE1C variant with V-gene and J-gene trimming of TCR beta chains, and an independent cohort replicated the association.

Recombination joined TRBV7-8 with TRBJ1-2, with 9 central nucleotides matching TRBD1. The clonotype was recovered from a woman aged 18-29 years in good health and CMV-seropositive. The sequenced sample consisted of PBMCs. The CDR3 here reads CASSLDGTGYYGYTF. Read as DNA, the sequence is TGTGCCAGCAGCTTAGATGGGACAGGGTATTATGGCTACACCTTC.